The rows below give T cell receptor beta chains drawn from one sample of a study of blood T cells in healthy people across ages. TCRdb reprocessed the 5' RACE reads with MiXCR, giving one entry per CDR3 protein. Of about 2 million distinct CDR3 sequences listed, around 48% are singletons. Sequencing was done on a sample of blood. Receptor source: a woman aged 35 to 49 in good health. The CDR3 runs from the conserved cysteine through the conserved F or W. Fields, in order: clone size, D gene, J gene, V gene, CDR3 protein, CDR3 DNA. A D gene is named only where the DNA matches it firmly. Rows may omit the clone size; those that give it use once, few, many or a size class.

clone_size: -; d_call: -; j_call: TRBJ1-2; v_call: TRBV6-2/TRBV6-3; cdr3_aa: CASSYGGASNYGYTF; cdr3_nt: TGTGCCAGCAGTTATGGGGGGGCGTCGAACTATGGCTACACCTTC
clone_size: few; d_call: TRBD1; j_call: TRBJ2-7; v_call: TRBV10-3; cdr3_aa: CAMAGQGVHEQYF; cdr3_nt: TGTGCCATGGCGGGACAGGGTGTCCACGAGCAGTACTTC
clone_size: -; d_call: TRBD1; j_call: TRBJ2-7; v_call: TRBV29-1; cdr3_aa: CSAVWGDRAYF; cdr3_nt: TGCAGCGCTGTATGGGGTGACAGGGCGTACTTC
clone_size: -; d_call: -; j_call: TRBJ2-5; v_call: TRBV4-2; cdr3_aa: CASSQEGGGPSETQYF; cdr3_nt: TGTGCCAGCAGCCAAGAAGGGGGAGGGCCTTCCGAGACCCAGTACTTC
clone_size: -; d_call: -; j_call: TRBJ1-5; v_call: TRBV20-1; cdr3_aa: CSARDRQAVVARGQPQHF; cdr3_nt: TGCAGTGCTAGAGATCGTCAGGCCGTGGTGGCAAGAGGTCAGCCCCAGCATTTT
clone_size: once; d_call: -; j_call: TRBJ2-7; v_call: TRBV2; cdr3_aa: CASSEGGSSVEQYF; cdr3_nt: TGTGCCAGCAGTGAAGGGGGTAGCTCGGTCGAGCAGTACTTC
clone_size: -; d_call: -; j_call: TRBJ2-5; v_call: TRBV11-3; cdr3_aa: CASSLEGGDETQYF; cdr3_nt: TGTGCCAGCAGCTTAGAGGGGGGCGACGAGACCCAGTACTTC
clone_size: -; d_call: -; j_call: TRBJ2-3; v_call: TRBV4-2; cdr3_aa: CASSQVGAGSQTDTQYF; cdr3_nt: TGTGCCAGCAGCCAAGTGGGGGCCGGATCCCAAACAGATACGCAGTATTTT
clone_size: -; d_call: -; j_call: TRBJ2-3; v_call: TRBV4-1; cdr3_aa: CASSAGYRTDTQYF; cdr3_nt: TGCGCCAGCAGTGCAGGGTATAGGACAGATACGCAGTATTTT
clone_size: -; d_call: -; j_call: TRBJ1-2; v_call: TRBV28; cdr3_aa: CASRYNDYNYGYTF; cdr3_nt: TGTGCCAGCAGATACAACGATTATAACTATGGCTACACCTTC
clone_size: -; d_call: TRBD1; j_call: TRBJ2-1; v_call: TRBV9; cdr3_aa: CASSVDRGRINEQFF; cdr3_nt: TGTGCCAGCAGCGTAGACAGGGGGCGCATCAATGAGCAGTTCTTC
clone_size: -; d_call: -; j_call: TRBJ2-7; v_call: TRBV20-1; cdr3_aa: CSARSTGVSSYEQYF; cdr3_nt: TGCAGTGCTAGAAGTACAGGAGTCTCCTCCTACGAGCAGTACTTC
clone_size: -; d_call: -; j_call: TRBJ2-5; v_call: TRBV6-1; cdr3_aa: CASSQVGTAIETQYF; cdr3_nt: TGTGCCAGCAGTCAAGTAGGGACGGCTATAGAGACCCAGTACTTC
clone_size: -; d_call: TRBD1; j_call: TRBJ1-5; v_call: TRBV27; cdr3_aa: CASNPGQAIGQPQHF; cdr3_nt: TGTGCCAGCAATCCGGGACAGGCTATCGGGCAGCCCCAGCATTTT
clone_size: -; d_call: TRBD2; j_call: TRBJ2-1; v_call: TRBV6-5; cdr3_aa: CASSYDGTRGRREQFF; cdr3_nt: TGTGCCAGCAGTTACGATGGGACTAGAGGGCGGCGTGAGCAGTTCTTC
clone_size: -; d_call: -; j_call: TRBJ1-2; v_call: TRBV20-1; cdr3_aa: CSARSAGPGYTF; cdr3_nt: TGCAGTGCTAGATCGGCAGGGCCTGGCTACACCTTC
clone_size: few; d_call: -; j_call: TRBJ1-2; v_call: TRBV29-1; cdr3_aa: CSVLRHAGPNYGYTF; cdr3_nt: TGCAGCGTCCTAAGACACGCCGGACCTAACTATGGCTACACCTTC
clone_size: -; d_call: -; j_call: TRBJ1-4; v_call: TRBV5-6; cdr3_aa: CASSLLGGNNEKLFF; cdr3_nt: TGTGCCAGCAGCTTGCTCGGGGGAAATAATGAAAAACTGTTTTTT
clone_size: few; d_call: TRBD1; j_call: TRBJ1-2; v_call: TRBV24-1; cdr3_aa: CATRQGENYGYTF; cdr3_nt: TGTGCCACAAGACAGGGGGAGAACTATGGCTACACCTTC
clone_size: -; d_call: -; j_call: TRBJ1-4; v_call: TRBV29-1; cdr3_aa: CSVGRTGEKLFF; cdr3_nt: TGCAGCGTTGGCCGTACCGGGGAAAAACTGTTTTTT
clone_size: -; d_call: -; j_call: TRBJ1-2; v_call: TRBV20-1; cdr3_aa: CSARDLAEYYGYTF; cdr3_nt: TGTAGTGCTAGAGATCTAGCGGAATACTATGGCTACACCTTC
clone_size: -; d_call: -; j_call: TRBJ2-5; v_call: TRBV4-1; cdr3_aa: CASSIPRGAQETQYF; cdr3_nt: TGCGCCAGCAGCATCCCACGAGGGGCGCAAGAGACCCAGTACTTC
clone_size: -; d_call: -; j_call: TRBJ1-1; v_call: TRBV11-3; cdr3_aa: CASSPSALPNTEAFF; cdr3_nt: TGTGCCAGCAGCCCCTCGGCGCTCCCGAACACTGAAGCTTTCTTT
clone_size: -; d_call: -; j_call: TRBJ2-3; v_call: TRBV24-1; cdr3_aa: CATSDAPPGSTDTQYF; cdr3_nt: TGTGCCACCAGTGATGCCCCCCCCGGGAGCACAGATACGCAGTATTTT
clone_size: -; d_call: TRBD1; j_call: TRBJ2-7; v_call: TRBV6-5; cdr3_aa: CASSRRTGVYEQYF; cdr3_nt: TGTGCCAGCAGCCGTCGGACAGGGGTTTACGAGCAGTACTTC
clone_size: -; d_call: TRBD2; j_call: TRBJ2-3; v_call: TRBV4-3; cdr3_aa: CASSQDSVGRADTQYF; cdr3_nt: TGCGCCAGCAGCCAAGATTCGGTGGGGAGGGCAGATACGCAGTATTTT
clone_size: -; d_call: TRBD1; j_call: TRBJ1-1; v_call: TRBV13; cdr3_aa: CASRRDRGEAFF; cdr3_nt: TGTGCCAGCAGGCGCGACAGGGGTGAAGCTTTCTTT
clone_size: few; d_call: -; j_call: TRBJ2-3; v_call: TRBV28; cdr3_aa: CASNESTDTQYF; cdr3_nt: TGTGCCAGCAACGAAAGCACAGATACGCAGTATTTT
clone_size: once; d_call: TRBD1; j_call: TRBJ2-1; v_call: TRBV5-1; cdr3_aa: CASRLAGTDYNEQFF; cdr3_nt: TGCGCCAGCAGATTAGCCGGGACAGACTACAATGAGCAGTTCTTC
clone_size: few; d_call: TRBD1; j_call: TRBJ2-5; v_call: TRBV9; cdr3_aa: CASSVQGAGETQYF; cdr3_nt: TGTGCCAGCAGCGTACAGGGGGCTGGCGAGACCCAGTACTTC
clone_size: -; d_call: TRBD1; j_call: TRBJ2-1; v_call: TRBV20-1; cdr3_aa: CSRWGTGDNEQFF; cdr3_nt: TGCAGTCGGTGGGGGACAGGGGACAATGAGCAGTTCTTC
clone_size: many; d_call: -; j_call: TRBJ2-5; v_call: TRBV20-1; cdr3_aa: CSASGPGETQYF; cdr3_nt: TGCAGTGCTAGCGGTCCGGGGGAGACCCAGTACTTC
clone_size: -; d_call: TRBD1; j_call: TRBJ2-7; v_call: TRBV30; cdr3_aa: CAWSVTMTGEQYF; cdr3_nt: TGTGCCTGGAGTGTGACCATGACAGGGGAGCAGTACTTC
clone_size: few; d_call: TRBD1; j_call: TRBJ2-4; v_call: TRBV4-1; cdr3_aa: CASSQETGLAKNIQYF; cdr3_nt: TGCGCCAGCAGCCAAGAGACAGGGTTGGCCAAAAACATTCAGTACTTC
clone_size: -; d_call: TRBD2; j_call: TRBJ2-3; v_call: TRBV4-3; cdr3_aa: CASSQTTSGGVTRQYF; cdr3_nt: TGCGCCAGCAGCCAGACGACTAGCGGGGGGGTTACTCGGCAGTATTTT
clone_size: -; d_call: -; j_call: TRBJ2-5; v_call: TRBV6-2/TRBV6-3; cdr3_aa: CASSYGGPAETQYF; cdr3_nt: TGTGCCAGCAGTTACGGCGGACCCGCGGAGACCCAGTACTTC
clone_size: -; d_call: -; j_call: TRBJ2-1; v_call: TRBV12-3/TRBV12-4; cdr3_aa: CASRNQQGNVNEQFF; cdr3_nt: TGTGCCAGCAGAAACCAACAGGGAAATGTGAATGAGCAGTTCTTC
clone_size: -; d_call: -; j_call: TRBJ1-5; v_call: TRBV5-6; cdr3_aa: CASSLDGADNQPQHF; cdr3_nt: TGTGCCAGCAGCTTGGACGGGGCGGATAATCAGCCCCAGCATTTT
clone_size: -; d_call: -; j_call: TRBJ1-2; v_call: TRBV28; cdr3_aa: CASSWVYGYTF; cdr3_nt: TGTGCCAGCAGTTGGGTCTATGGCTACACCTTC
clone_size: -; d_call: TRBD2; j_call: TRBJ2-5; v_call: TRBV7-2; cdr3_aa: CASSRIAGGRETQYF; cdr3_nt: TGTGCCAGCAGCAGAATAGCGGGGGGGCGAGAGACCCAGTACTTC
clone_size: few; d_call: TRBD1; j_call: TRBJ2-7; v_call: TRBV14; cdr3_aa: CASSHGTGGALQYF; cdr3_nt: TGTGCCAGCAGCCACGGGACAGGGGGCGCTTTGCAGTACTTC
clone_size: -; d_call: TRBD1; j_call: TRBJ1-2; v_call: TRBV20-1; cdr3_aa: CSGPGQGAPDYGHTF; cdr3_nt: TGCAGTGGCCCGGGACAGGGGGCGCCGGACTATGGCCACACCTTC
clone_size: -; d_call: -; j_call: TRBJ2-1; v_call: TRBV29-1; cdr3_aa: CSAEETGIPYNEQFF; cdr3_nt: TGCAGCGCCGAAGAGACAGGAATCCCCTACAATGAGCAGTTCTTC
clone_size: -; d_call: TRBD1; j_call: TRBJ2-3; v_call: TRBV18; cdr3_aa: CASSPLPGTGAKDTQYF; cdr3_nt: TGTGCCAGCTCACCACTACCCGGGACAGGGGCGAAAGATACGCAGTATTTT
clone_size: -; d_call: TRBD2; j_call: TRBJ2-1; v_call: TRBV5-4; cdr3_aa: CASSLARLAGGHNEQFF; cdr3_nt: TGTGCCAGCAGCTTGGCTCGACTAGCGGGGGGCCACAATGAGCAGTTCTTC
clone_size: few; d_call: -; j_call: TRBJ2-5; v_call: TRBV13; cdr3_aa: CASSKGQFPQYF; cdr3_nt: TGTGCCAGCAGCAAAGGACAGTTTCCCCAGTACTTC